This TCR beta chain emerged from a study of blood T cell repertoires in COVID-19. CDR3 length: 13 amino acids. Methods used by the authors: Using reference gene primer amplification, nucleated cell counts were estimated. Libraries were prepared by immunoSEQ multiplex PCR; TCRdb keeps only in-frame clonotypes and omits some of them. For V, J and clone size, that table is used; D and trimming come from the DNA. Here the sample spans 150,000 to 200,000 clones, about 85% being singletons. The material sequenced was peripheral blood. This chain uses TRBV12-2 with TRBJ1-2. TRBV12-2 is labeled a pseudogene. This TCR was recovered from a woman in her sixties or seventies with COVID-19, enrolled during active disease. CDR3 loop: CASRCGADYGYTF. The CDR3 DNA reads as TGTGCAAGTCGCTGCGGGGCTGACTATGGCTACACCTTC.